The 20 T cell receptor beta chains below were found in one sample sequenced in a study of T cell changes during pregnancy in multiple sclerosis. Produced via immunoSEQ multiplex PCR; TCRdb's table is partial and in-frame only. This table has 100,000 or so clones, about 94% appearing once. The source was peripheral blood, collected before pregnancy. Source of these receptors: a female donor with multiple sclerosis, enrolled in a pregnancy study.

This chain joins TRBV5-8 and TRBJ1-3, with D possibly TRBD1 on 5 matching bases. The V end lost 4 bases, the J end lost 1 base, and 9 bases lay between the germline ends. The CDR3 extends over 14 amino acids. In germline, CDR1 is SGHTS, CDR2 YDEGEE. CDR3 nucleotides: TGTGCCAGCAGCGCGGGACGGTCTGGAAACACCATATATTTT. It is translated as CASSAGRSGNTIYF.

The chain uses TRBV10-1 and TRBJ2-1; possible D gene TRBD1, 7 bases. The CDR3 length is 16 residues. Germline-derived CDR1 and CDR2 are WNHNN and SYGVQD (reference sequence). The ends were cut back, 4 bases at V and 3 bases at J, with 16 bases in the middle. The DNA for the CDR3 is TGCGCCAGCAGTGCCCCCCCAGGGGGGATCTACAATGAGCAGTTCTTC. Encoded protein: CASSAPPGGIYNEQFF.

The rearrangement uses TRBV11-3 and TRBJ2-1; 7 nucleotides line up with TRBD2. V shed 5 bases, J shed 3 bases, and the junction held 10 bases outside the gene matches. Germline-derived CDR1 and CDR2 are SGHNT and YENEEA. CDR3 length: 16 amino acids. The CDR3 coding sequence is TGTGCCAGCAGCCCCCGGCCTAGCGGAAGCTACAATGAGCAGTTCTTC. Amino acid sequence: CASSPRPSGSYNEQFF.

V gene TRBV6-6 combines with J gene TRBJ2-7; 11 bases line up with TRBD2. The germline V gene has CDR1 MNHNY and CDR2 SVGAGI (reference sequence). Trimming removed 5 bases from V and 1 base from J; junction bases left unmatched: 4. CDR3 length equals 15 residues. DNA for the CDR3: TGTGCCAGCAGTCCTCTAGCGGGAGGTTCCTACGAGCAGTACTTC. This codes for CASSPLAGGSYEQYF.

A few counts support this clone. The chain couples TRBV6-5 to TRBJ1-2; 8 nucleotides match TRBD1. After removal of 2 bases from V and 5 bases from J, the junction contained 7 bases not matched to a gene. The length of the CDR3 is 15 residues. The germline CDR1 and CDR2 sequences are MNHEY and SVGAGI. The CDR3 DNA reads as TGTGCCAGCAGTTACGGGACAGGAATCGTGTATGGCTACACCTTC. Translation gives CASSYGTGIVYGYTF.

The chain joins TRBV6-1 to TRBJ2-7, with a weak D call TRBD1 (7 bases). Trimming left V 0 bases short and J 4 bases short, with 19 bases between. Looked up from germline, CDR1 is MNHNS and CDR2 is SASEGT. The CDR3 totals 17 residues. CDR3 loop: CASSEASRRDSRYEQYF. The CDR3 DNA reads TGTGCCAGCAGTGAAGCCTCAAGGCGGGACAGCAGGTACGAGCAGTACTTC.

Comment on this clone: Germline and junction disagree at one end, which may indicate a read error. The chain carries TRBV6-5 and TRBJ2-3; no firm D call. CDR3 length: 12 residues. Germline-derived CDR1 and CDR2 are MNHEY and SVGAGI. The CDR3 loop is CASSSTTDTQYF. The DNA of the CDR3 is TGTGCCAGCAGCTCAACAACAGATACGCAGTACTTT.

The V gene is TRBV30, the J gene TRBJ2-7; perhaps TRBD2 as D (6 bases). The V end lost 0 bases, the J end lost 2 bases, and 11 bases lay between the germline ends. The CDR3 runs to 14 residues. Per germline, CDR1 GTSNPN and CDR2 SVGIG (reference sequence). The CDR3 coding sequence is TGTGCCTGGAGTGTATTCCGGGGGACCTACGAGCAGTACTTC. It is translated as CAWSVFRGTYEQYF. The full variable domain, with the rest looked up from reference TRBV30 and TRBJ2-7, is SQTIHQWPATLVQPVGSPLSLECTVEGTSNPNLYWYRQAAGRGLQLLFYSVGIGQISSEVPQNLSASRPQDRQFILSSKKLLLSDSGFYLCAWSVFRGTYEQYFGPGTRLTVT.

V is TRBV6-1 and J is TRBJ1-2; TRBD1 might be the D (5 bases). This CDR3 is 14 amino acids long. CDR1 and CDR2 from the germline V gene are MNHNS and SASEGT. Trimming shortened V by 8 bases and J by 4 bases, and 17 bases separated the two germline ends. The CDR3 DNA sequence: TGTGCCAGCTCCCCCGAAGGGACTATCTATGGCTACACCTTC. This translates into CASSPEGTIYGYTF.

This clone was recorded once. The chain recombines TRBV28 with TRBJ1-5; maybe TRBD1 (6 bases). V was pared by 3 bases and J by 6 bases, with 12 bases between. Germline V gene data show CDR1 as MDHEN and CDR2 as SYDVKM. CDR3 size: 14 residues. CDR3 amino acids: CASSFRGAGQPQHF. In DNA, the CDR3 is TGTGCCAGCAGTTTTCGGGGGGCGGGTCAGCCCCAGCATTTT.

DNA for the CDR3: TGTGCCAGCAGCGACAGGGGGGGGAAAGCTTTCTTT. Translation: CASSDRGGKAFF. The rearrangement uses TRBV9 and TRBJ1-1; 8 nucleotides line up with TRBD1. CDR3 length: 12 amino acids. After removal of 3 bases from V and 9 bases from J, the junction contained 4 bases not matched to a gene. Per germline, CDR1 SGDLS and CDR2 YYNGEE. The whole variable domain, remainder taken from reference TRBV9 and TRBJ1-1, is DSGVTQTPKHLITATGQRVTLRCSPRSGDLSVYWYQQSLDQGLQFLIQYYNGEERAKGNILERFSAQQFPDLHSELNLSSLELGDSALYFCASSDRGGKAFFGQGTRLTVV.

The chain links TRBV5-6 to TRBJ2-7; 7 nucleotides agree with TRBD2. This CDR3 contains 14 residues. Germline loops: CDR1 SGHDT, CDR2 YYEEEE. The V and J ends lost 3 bases and 3 bases, in that order; junction bases with no gene match: 6. The DNA of the CDR3 is TGTGCCAGCAGCTCGGGACTAAAACGCTACGAGCAGTACTTC. Its protein is CASSSGLKRYEQYF.

V gene TRBV2 combines with J gene TRBJ2-1; D may be TRBD2 (5 bases). The CDR3 loop spans 17 amino acids. Trimming took 6 bases from V and 4 from J, leaving 22 bases between them. Germline V CDR1 and CDR2: SNHLY, FYNNEI. DNA for the CDR3: TGTGCCAGCAGGGCAGGTACTAGTTTTTCGGGTTACAATGAGCAGTTCTTC. It codes for CASRAGTSFSGYNEQFF.

In this sample, this clone turned up a few times. The J gene is TRBJ2-1, the V gene TRBV13; 9 bases are shared with TRBD2. From germline, CDR1 is PRHDT and CDR2 FYEKMQ (reference sequence). V was clipped by 4 bases and J by 8 bases; unmatched bases: 6. The CDR3 has 14 residues. The CDR3 loop reads CASSSQREEDEQFF. CDR3 sequence (DNA): TGTGCCAGCAGCTCCCAGCGGGAGGAGGATGAGCAGTTCTTC.

The rearrangement uses TRBV30 and TRBJ2-2; no clear D. This CDR3 has 13 residues. Germline V gene sequence: CDR1 GTSNPN, CDR2 SVGIG (reference sequence). With 1 base removed from V and 4 bases from J, the gap between germline ends came to 7 bases. CDR3 sequence (DNA): TGTGCCTGGAGTGCTCTAAGCACCGGGGAGCTGTTTTTT. It specifies CAWSALSTGELFF.

The rearrangement links TRBV7-8 to TRBJ2-7; tentatively, D is TRBD1 (6 bases). Germline values: CDR1 SGHVS, CDR2 FQNEAQ. The CDR3 is made up of 15 amino acids. V was trimmed by 0 bases and J by 5 bases, leaving 14 bases between them. CDR3 nucleotides: TGTGCCAGCAGCTTAGCCGGAACAGGGACCCACGAGCAGTACTTC. It codes for CASSLAGTGTHEQYF.

The gene calls are TRBV4-1 and TRBJ2-5, with TRBD1 matching 9 bases. The CDR3 is 15 amino acids. Per germline, CDR1 MGHRA and CDR2 YSYEKL. J was trimmed by 3 bases and V by 2 bases; bases with no gene match: 4. The CDR3, as DNA: TGCGCCAGCAGCCAACAGGACAGGGGTAAAGAGACCCAGTACTTC. It translates to CASSQQDRGKETQYF.

The gene calls are TRBV30 and TRBJ1-5; D may be TRBD1 (6 bases). Trimming cost V 6 bases and J 5 bases, with 14 bases left between them. This CDR3 has 13 amino acids. Germline CDR1 reads GTSNPN; CDR2 reads SVGIG (reference sequence). CDR3 in amino acids: CACAGTPDQPQHF. In DNA, the CDR3 is TGTGCCTGCGCCGGGACACCCGATCAGCCCCAGCATTTT.

The chain carries TRBV6-4 and TRBJ2-7, with D unresolved. The CDR3 loop spans 15 amino acids. Germline loops: CDR1 MRHNA, CDR2 SNTAGT. V lost 2 bases and J 5 bases, leaving 16 bases between the germline ends. The CDR3 DNA is TGTGCCAGCAGTGACACCCCCTCCTACTACAACGAGCAGTACTTC. As protein: CASSDTPSYYNEQYF.

A single count supports this clone. The J gene is TRBJ2-7, the V gene TRBV15; 9 nucleotides match TRBD1. The junction had 3 bases not matched to a gene; V was cut back by 1 base and J by 2 bases. The germline V gene has CDR1 LNHNV and CDR2 YYDKDF (reference sequence). The CDR3 length is 15 residues. The CDR3 nucleotides are TGTGCCACCAGCAGAGCGGGACAGGGAACCTACGAGCAGTACTTC. This codes for CATSRAGQGTYEQYF.